This T cell receptor beta chain was identified in a study of STAT5B mutations in CD4+ large granular lymphocyte leukemia. Sequencing used immunoSEQ multiplex PCR; TCRdb keeps in-frame clones, though not all of them. The repertoire holds roughly 30,000 clones, with roughly 76% as singletons. The CDR3 sequence is 14 residues long. Per the germline V gene, CDR1 is SEHNR and CDR2 is FQNEAQ (reference sequence). Trimming took off 5 bases at V and 2 bases at J, with 12 bases between the two ends. Sequencing was performed on CD4+ T cells from blood buffy coats. The TCR was taken from a human donor in good health. This chain uses TRBV7-9 with TRBJ1-2; the D gene is possibly TRBD1 (6 bases). The CDR3 protein is CASSRRTDNYGYTF. The CDR3 DNA sequence: TGTGCCAGCAGCCGCCGGACAGACAACTATGGCTACACCTTC. Based on the CDR3 plus reference TRBV7-9 and TRBJ1-2, the full variable domain is DTGVSQNPRHKITKRGQNVTFRCDPISEHNRLYWYRQTLGQGPEFLTYFQNEAQLEKSRLLSDRFSAERPKGSFSTLEIQRTEQGDSAMYLCASSRRTDNYGYTFGSGTRLTVV.